A selection of T cell receptor beta chains follows, all from one sample in a study of T cell changes during pregnancy in multiple sclerosis. Some clones are missing from TCRdb's copy, which holds only in-frame ones; the method was immunoSEQ multiplex PCR. Here the sample spans about 61,000 clones, 90% being singletons. The specimen was peripheral blood, collected in the first trimester of pregnancy. Receptors were obtained from a female donor in good health, enrolled as a control in a pregnancy study. Each CDR3 is given with its conserved first and last residue. D genes are given only for firm matches. Clone size, where shown, is once, few, many, or a class for clones that have expanded.

TRBV7-8,-,-,TRBJ2-3,TGTGCCAGCAGCCCGCAGAAAGATACGCAGTATTTT,CASSPQKDTQYF
TRBV7-8,-,-,TRBJ1-1,TGTGCCAGCAGCTTAGCGGGCAATCAAATTGAAGCTTTCTTT,CASSLAGNQIEAFF
TRBV6-6,once,TRBD1,TRBJ1-5,TGTGCCAGCAGCTCACCGGGACAGACGAATCAGCCCCAGCATTTT,CASSSPGQTNQPQHF
TRBV19,-,-,TRBJ1-2,TGTGCCAGTAGCTTACAGGGACACTATGGCTACACCTTC,CASSLQGHYGYTF
TRBV4-2,-,-,TRBJ1-4,TGTGCCAGCAGCCCCGCTACGGGAACAACTAATGAAAAACTGTTTTTT,CASSPATGTTNEKLFF
TRBV28,-,TRBD2,TRBJ2-1,TGTGCCAGCACTCGACGGGGTGCTAGCGGGGTCCGGGAGGATGAGCAGTTCTTC,CASTRRGASGVREDEQFF
TRBV4-3,-,TRBD2,TRBJ2-3,TGCGCCAGCAGCCAAGGGACTAGCGAGAGCACAGATACGCAGTATTTT,CASSQGTSESTDTQYF
TRBV28,once,-,TRBJ2-6,TGTGCCAGCAGCTTACCCCTAGGACAGTCTGGGGCCAACGTCCTGACTTTC,CASSLPLGQSGANVLTF
TRBV30,-,TRBD1,TRBJ2-7,TGTGCCTGGAGTTTGGGACAGGGGCAGTACGAGCAGTACTTC,CAWSLGQGQYEQYF
TRBV6-5,-,TRBD1,TRBJ2-5,TGTGCCAGCAGTACGGACAGGGGGATCCTAGAGACCCAGTACTTC,CASSTDRGILETQYF
TRBV19,-,-,TRBJ2-1,TGTGCCAGTAGTGTCCCGTGGGACTCCGAGGGTTACAATGAGCAGTTCTTC,CASSVPWDSEGYNEQFF
TRBV4-2,-,TRBD1,TRBJ1-4,TGTGCCAGCAGCCAAGAACCGGGGACAGGGGGCGCGTGGGGTAATGAAAAACTGTTTTTT,CASSQEPGTGGAWGNEKLFF
TRBV2,-,TRBD1,TRBJ2-5,TGTGCCAGCAGAGGGACAGGGGGGTCCCAAGAGACCCAGTACTTC,CASRGTGGSQETQYF
TRBV6-5,once,-,TRBJ1-4,TGTGCCAGCAGTACCGTCGAGGGCCGCGGAAAACTGTTTTTT,CASSTVEGRGKLFF
TRBV4-3,-,-,TRBJ2-2,TGCGCCAGCAGCCCAAATGTGGAGCTTATCACCGGGGAGCTGTTTTTT,CASSPNVELITGELFF
TRBV7-2,once,TRBD1,TRBJ2-3,TGTGCCAGCAGCTTTCAGGGGGGCACAGATACGCAGTATTTT,CASSFQGGTDTQYF
TRBV11-2,-,TRBD2,TRBJ2-1,TGTGCCAGCAGCTTAGACCAAGCGGGGGGGTTTAGCTCCTACAATGAGCAGTTCTTC,CASSLDQAGGFSSYNEQFF